Following are 29 T cell receptor beta chains from one sample sequenced in a study of T cell changes during pregnancy in multiple sclerosis. Using immunoSEQ multiplex PCR, the repertoire was profiled, and TCRdb retains in-frame clones only, with some absent. The table has over 35,000 clones, approximately 90% seen once. Sequenced material: CD4+ T cells from peripheral blood mononuclear cells, taken in the first trimester of pregnancy. These receptors came from a female donor in good health, enrolled as a control in a pregnancy study.

The V gene is TRBV4-2, the J gene TRBJ2-3; D perhaps matches TRBD1 (6 bases). CDR3 length: 15 amino acids. V was cut by 0 bases and J by 1 base, with 8 bases left in between. Germline assignment: CDR1 LGHNA and CDR2 YNFKEQ. The CDR3 DNA sequence: TGTGCCAGCAGCCAAGATTCAGGGGGCACAGATACGCAGTATTTT. Residues: CASSQDSGGTDTQYF.

This rearrangement joins TRBV7-2 to TRBJ2-5, with 9 bases aligning to TRBD2. Germline-derived CDR1 and CDR2 are SGHTA and FQGNSA. J was trimmed by 2 bases and V by 0 bases; bases with no gene match: 4. The CDR3 is 16 residues long. In DNA form, the CDR3 reads TGTGCCAGCAGCTTAGCCTCAGCGGGGGGTCAAGAGACCCAGTACTTC. It encodes CASSLASAGGQETQYF.

J is TRBJ2-7 and V is TRBV28, with TRBD1 as a possible D gene (5 bases). V dropped 1 base and J dropped 4 bases, with 17 bases sitting between them. Germline V gene lookup returns CDR1 MDHEN and CDR2 SYDVKM. The CDR3 is 16 amino acids. This chain's CDR3 is CASSLYWGQVAYEQYF. The CDR3 coding sequence is TGTGCCAGCAGTTTATACTGGGGCCAGGTAGCATACGAGCAGTACTTC.

The V gene is TRBV28, the J gene TRBJ2-5; the match to TRBD1 covers 8 bases. This CDR3 is built from 15 residues. The trim removed 5 bases at V and 1 base at J, leaving 6 bases unmatched. In germline, CDR1 is MDHEN, CDR2 SYDVKM. CDR3 bases: TGTGCCAGCAGTCCCCCTGGGACAGGCCAAGAGACCCAGTACTTC. It yields the protein CASSPPGTGQETQYF.

Worth noting for this clone: In the same sample, other DNA sequences code for this CDR3. V gene TRBV9 combines with J gene TRBJ2-1; 9 positions match TRBD1. This CDR3 is built from 15 residues. V gave up 5 bases and J gave up 3 bases; unmatched junction bases: 6. Germline V lookup: CDR1 SGDLS, CDR2 YYNGEE. The CDR3 bases are TGTGCCAGCAGTTTGGGGACAGGGAACTACAATGAGCAGTTCTTC. This gives the protein CASSLGTGNYNEQFF.

The gene calls are TRBV18 and TRBJ2-2, with 10 bases aligning to TRBD1. The length of the CDR3 is 16 residues. Losses at the gene ends were 3 bases for V and 4 bases for J; bases not matched to a gene: 5. CDR1 is KGHSH, CDR2 LQKENI, per germline. As DNA, the CDR3 is TGTGCCAGCTCACCTAGGGGACAGGGGACCACCGGGGAGCTGTTTTTT. This encodes CASSPRGQGTTGELFF.

In its sample, this clone was seen once. The chain carries TRBV9 and TRBJ2-7; TRBD1 is a possible D gene (6 bases). V was shortened by 9 bases and J by 4 bases, with 23 bases between the two germline ends. CDR1 is SGDLS and CDR2 is YYNGEE in the germline V gene. This CDR3 spans 15 amino acids. CDR3 coding DNA: TGTGCCACCTTCCTAACAGGGTATGAGGGGTACGAGCAGTACTTC. Translating gives CATFLTGYEGYEQYF.

The CDR3 sequence is CASSLGFGRGNGDTEAFF. The CDR3 DNA sequence: TGCGCCAGCAGCTTGGGTTTTGGCAGGGGTAATGGGGACACTGAAGCTTTCTTT. The chain combines TRBV5-1 with TRBJ1-1, with D possibly TRBD1 on 6 matching bases. V was trimmed by 0 bases and J by 3 bases, leaving 21 bases between them. The CDR3 is 18 residues long. Germline V gene sequence: CDR1 SGHRS, CDR2 YFSETQ.

V is TRBV4-3 and J is TRBJ2-1, with TRBD2 matching 9 bases. CDR1 is LGHNA and CDR2 is YSLEER in the germline V gene. V lost 0 bases and J lost 4; bases outside the gene matches: 4. There are 16 residues in the CDR3. CDR3 nucleotides: TGCGCCAGCAGCCAAGATAGTACTAGCGGGTACAATGAGCAGTTCTTC. Translated: CASSQDSTSGYNEQFF.

The V gene is TRBV27, the J gene TRBJ2-2; 8 nucleotides agree with TRBD1. The CDR3 extends over 17 amino acids. From germline, CDR1 is MNHEY and CDR2 SMNVEV (reference sequence). With V trimmed by 4 bases and J by 1 base, 8 bases remained unmatched. Written as DNA, the CDR3 is TGTGCCAGCAGTTCTCATACCGGGACAGGGAACACCGGGGAGCTGTTTTTT. It encodes CASSSHTGTGNTGELFF.

J is TRBJ1-1 and V is TRBV18; no clear D. Trimming shortened V by 6 bases and J by 1 base, and 15 bases separated the two germline ends. CDR1 is KGHSH and CDR2 is LQKENI in the germline V gene. CDR3 length: 15 residues. The CDR3 region has the DNA TGTGCCAGCTCGCCGTCGAGTTTCTCGAACACTGAAGCTTTCTTT. Residues: CASSPSSFSNTEAFF.

The rearrangement links TRBV4-3 to TRBJ1-6; D possibly corresponds to TRBD1 (6 bases). The ends were cut back, 0 bases at V and 9 bases at J, with 12 bases in the middle. The germline CDR1 and CDR2 sequences are LGHNA and YSLEER. CDR3 length: 15 amino acids. CDR3 DNA: TGCGCCAGCAGCCAAGATCCTATAGGGGGTTCACCCCTCCACTTT. Its translation is CASSQDPIGGSPLHF.

This CDR3 is CASGGTLYEQYF. As DNA, the CDR3 is TGTGCCAGCGGAGGGACCCTCTACGAGCAGTACTTC. The chain couples TRBV6-6 to TRBJ2-7; a possible D gene is TRBD2 (6 bases). Looked up from germline, CDR1 is MNHNY and CDR2 is SVGAGI (reference sequence). This CDR3 region has 12 residues. Trimming pared 8 bases from V and 3 bases from J, leaving 11 bases between.

The chain joins TRBV4-2 to TRBJ2-3; 16 positions match TRBD2. Germline values: CDR1 LGHNA, CDR2 YNFKEQ. This CDR3 has 18 amino acids. Unmatched junction bases numbered 7, after V lost 3 bases and J lost 4 bases. CDR3 DNA sequence: TGTGCCAGCAGCCAGGCCGGGACTAGCGGGGGGGCAGCAGATACGCAGTATTTT. Residues: CASSQAGTSGGAADTQYF.

This chain uses TRBV2 with TRBJ2-4, with D perhaps TRBD1 (5 bases). CDR1 SNHLY and CDR2 FYNNEI come from the germline V gene. The V end was cut by 6 bases, the J end by 6 bases, with 9 bases between. This CDR3 has 12 residues. The DNA for the CDR3 is TGTGCCAGCAGGACAGACGGAAACATTCAGTACTTC. Translating it yields CASRTDGNIQYF. Drawing the rest from reference TRBV2 and TRBJ2-4, the complete variable domain is EPEVTQTPSHQVTQMGQEVILRCVPISNHLYFYWYRQILGQKVEFLVSFYNNEISEKSEIFDDQFSVERPDGSNFTLKIRSTKLEDSAMYFCASRTDGNIQYFGAGTRLSVL.

The V and J genes are TRBV5-8 and TRBJ1-1; D uncertain. V shed 2 bases and J shed 1 base, with 6 bases lying between them. This CDR3 spans 13 amino acids. Germline V gene lookup returns CDR1 SGHTS and CDR2 YDEGEE. Here the CDR3 DNA reads TGTGCCAGCAGCTTTGCGGAGAACACTGAAGCTTTCTTT. This gives the protein CASSFAENTEAFF.

This chain uses TRBV15 with TRBJ2-1, with 12 bases lining up with TRBD1. The CDR3 loop spans 15 amino acids. The V gene end was trimmed by 1 base and the J gene end by 7 bases; junction bases not matched to a gene: 2. Germline V lookup: CDR1 LNHNV, CDR2 YYDKDF (reference sequence). CDR3: CATSRGDRGPNEQFF. The DNA for the CDR3 is TGTGCCACCAGCAGAGGGGACAGGGGGCCTAATGAGCAGTTCTTC.

The chain carries TRBV23-1 and TRBJ1-1, with 8 bases fitting TRBD1. TRBV23-1 is classed as an ORF, of uncertain function. V was pared by 0 bases and J by 3 bases, with 9 bases of the junction left unmatched. This CDR3 is 17 amino acids long. CDR3 sequence (DNA): TGCGCCAGCAGTCAATCGTGGAGACAGGGGAAGGACACTGAAGCTTTCTTT. Amino acid sequence: CASSQSWRQGKDTEAFF.

The chain combines TRBV5-1 with TRBJ1-2; 9 bases align to TRBD1. CDR3 length: 16 amino acids. Losses at the gene ends were 0 bases for V and 4 bases for J; bases not matched to a gene: 7. From germline, CDR1 is SGHRS and CDR2 YFSETQ. The CDR3 sequence is CASSLEESGQGYGYTF. The CDR3 DNA sequence: TGCGCCAGCAGCTTGGAGGAATCGGGACAGGGCTATGGCTACACCTTC.

The J gene is TRBJ1-2, the V gene TRBV5-6, with D maybe TRBD1 (5 bases). The germline V gene has CDR1 SGHDT and CDR2 YYEEEE. The CDR3 is 15 amino acids. The germline V and J ends were trimmed by 6 bases and 5 bases, with 20 bases remaining between them. CDR3 loop: CASILIAGDEYGYTF. The CDR3 DNA follows: TGTGCCAGCATCCTCATCGCGGGGGATGAGTATGGCTACACCTTC.

This sequence joins TRBV28 and TRBJ1-5; D is undetermined. Germline CDR1 and CDR2: MDHEN and SYDVKM. V shed 10 bases and J shed 3 bases, with 16 bases lying between them. CDR3 size: 14 residues. CDR3 loop: CATRFTQHNQPQHF. The CDR3 DNA follows: TGTGCCACGCGGTTTACTCAACACAATCAGCCCCAGCATTTT.

V is TRBV5-1 and J is TRBJ2-5; tentatively, D is TRBD2 (6 bases). Trimming removed 4 bases at V and 0 bases at J, with 10 bases between. This CDR3 has 14 amino acids. In germline, CDR1 is SGHRS, CDR2 YFSETQ. The CDR3 region is CASSPRDYQETQYF. The CDR3 DNA reads as TGCGCCAGCAGCCCCCGGGACTACCAAGAGACCCAGTACTTC.

The chain recombines TRBV9 with TRBJ2-3; a possible D gene is TRBD1 (5 bases). This CDR3 region has 15 residues. V lost 0 bases to trimming and J lost 0 bases, with 8 bases between them. Germline V lookup: CDR1 SGDLS, CDR2 YYNGEE. The CDR3 sequence: CASSVEQGSTDTQYF. CDR3 nucleotide sequence: TGTGCCAGCAGCGTAGAGCAGGGAAGCACAGATACGCAGTATTTT.

This clone was recorded a few times. The chain employs TRBV28 and TRBJ1-2, with 7 positions matching TRBD1. Germline V gene data show CDR1 as MDHEN and CDR2 as SYDVKM. This CDR3 region has 14 residues. After removal of 2 bases from V and 2 bases from J, the junction contained 2 bases not matched to a gene. The CDR3 loop reads CASSLTGQNYGYTF. The CDR3 DNA is TGTGCCAGCAGTTTAACGGGACAGAACTATGGCTACACCTTC.

This rearrangement joins TRBV27 to TRBJ1-1, with 8 nucleotides matching TRBD1. This CDR3 comprises 15 residues. Germline loops: CDR1 MNHEY, CDR2 SMNVEV (reference sequence). The V and J ends lost 5 bases and 4 bases, in that order; junction bases with no gene match: 9. CDR3: CASSHRGGFATEAFF. The CDR3 DNA reads as TGTGCCAGCAGTCACAGGGGGGGGTTCGCCACTGAAGCTTTCTTT.

The chain joins TRBV28 to TRBJ1-1; 9 nucleotides align to TRBD1. Germline CDR1 is MDHEN and CDR2 is SYDVKM. J lost 7 bases, V lost 6 bases, and 9 bases had no gene match. There are 14 residues in the CDR3. CDR3 sequence (DNA): TGTGCCAGCAGCCTCACCGGGACAGGGTTTGAAGCTTTCTTT. The encoded protein is CASSLTGTGFEAFF.

This chain links TRBV7-9 with TRBJ2-1; maybe TRBD2 (6 bases). The CDR3 length is 16 residues. V dropped 1 base and J dropped 7 bases, with 17 bases sitting between them. Looked up from germline, CDR1 is SEHNR and CDR2 is FQNEAQ (reference sequence). DNA for the CDR3: TGTGCCAGCAGCTTAGATATTTGGGTTGGGGGGAATGAGCAGTTCTTC. Residues: CASSLDIWVGGNEQFF.

The V gene is TRBV4-3, the J gene TRBJ1-1; D remains unclear. From germline, CDR1 is LGHNA and CDR2 YSLEER. Deletions cut 0 bases from V and 1 base from J, with 6 bases between. This CDR3 has 14 amino acids. CDR3 protein: CASSQDRGNTEAFF. CDR3 coding DNA: TGCGCCAGCAGCCAAGATCGGGGGAACACTGAAGCTTTCTTT.

The chain has TRBV19 and TRBJ1-5; TRBD1 is a possible D gene (6 bases). CDR3 length: 17 amino acids. Trimming shortened V by 3 bases and J by 0 bases, and 15 bases separated the two germline ends. The germline CDR1 and CDR2 sequences are LNHDA and SQIVND (reference sequence). CDR3 sequence reads: CASSITGLLYSNQPQHF. CDR3 nucleotides: TGTGCCAGTAGTATCACAGGGTTACTATATAGCAATCAGCCCCAGCATTTT.